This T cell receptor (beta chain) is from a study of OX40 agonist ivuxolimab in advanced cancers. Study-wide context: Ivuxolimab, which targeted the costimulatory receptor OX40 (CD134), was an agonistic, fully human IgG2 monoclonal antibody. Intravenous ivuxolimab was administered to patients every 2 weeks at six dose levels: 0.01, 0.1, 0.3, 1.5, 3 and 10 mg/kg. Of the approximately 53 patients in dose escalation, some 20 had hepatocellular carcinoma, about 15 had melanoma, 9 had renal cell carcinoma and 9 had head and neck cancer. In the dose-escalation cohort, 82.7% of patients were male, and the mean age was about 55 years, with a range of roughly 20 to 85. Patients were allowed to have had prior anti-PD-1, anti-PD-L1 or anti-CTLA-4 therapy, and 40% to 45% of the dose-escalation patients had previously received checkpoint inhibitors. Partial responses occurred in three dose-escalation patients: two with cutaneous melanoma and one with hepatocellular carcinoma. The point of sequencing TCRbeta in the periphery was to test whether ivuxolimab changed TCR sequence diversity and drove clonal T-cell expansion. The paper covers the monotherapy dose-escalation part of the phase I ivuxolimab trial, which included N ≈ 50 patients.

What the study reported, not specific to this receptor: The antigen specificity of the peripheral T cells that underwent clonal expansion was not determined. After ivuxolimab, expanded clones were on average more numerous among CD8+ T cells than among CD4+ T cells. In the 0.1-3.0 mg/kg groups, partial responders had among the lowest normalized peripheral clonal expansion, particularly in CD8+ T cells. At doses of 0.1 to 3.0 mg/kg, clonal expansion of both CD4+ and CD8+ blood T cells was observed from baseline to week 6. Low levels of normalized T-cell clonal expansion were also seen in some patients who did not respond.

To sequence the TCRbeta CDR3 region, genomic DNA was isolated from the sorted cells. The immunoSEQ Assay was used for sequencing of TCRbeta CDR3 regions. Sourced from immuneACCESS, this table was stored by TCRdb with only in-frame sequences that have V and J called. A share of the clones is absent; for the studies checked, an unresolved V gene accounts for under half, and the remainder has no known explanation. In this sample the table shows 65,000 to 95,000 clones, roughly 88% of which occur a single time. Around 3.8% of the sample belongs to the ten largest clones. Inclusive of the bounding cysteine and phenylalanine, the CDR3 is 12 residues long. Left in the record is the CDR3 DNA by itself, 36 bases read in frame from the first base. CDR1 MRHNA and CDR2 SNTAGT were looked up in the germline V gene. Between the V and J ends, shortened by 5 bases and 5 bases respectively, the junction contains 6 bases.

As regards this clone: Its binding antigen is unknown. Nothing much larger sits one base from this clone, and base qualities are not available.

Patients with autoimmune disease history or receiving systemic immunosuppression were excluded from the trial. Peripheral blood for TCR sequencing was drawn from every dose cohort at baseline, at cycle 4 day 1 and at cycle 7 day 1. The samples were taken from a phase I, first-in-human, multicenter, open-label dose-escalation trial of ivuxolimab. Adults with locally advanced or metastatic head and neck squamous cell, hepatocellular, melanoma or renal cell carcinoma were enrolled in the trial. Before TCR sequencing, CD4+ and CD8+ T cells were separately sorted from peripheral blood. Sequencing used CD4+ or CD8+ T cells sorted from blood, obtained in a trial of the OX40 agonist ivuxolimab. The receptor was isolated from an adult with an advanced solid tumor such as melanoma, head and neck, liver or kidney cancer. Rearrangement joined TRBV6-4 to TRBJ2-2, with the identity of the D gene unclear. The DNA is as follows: TGTGCCAGCAGTATGGAGACCGGGGAGCTGTTTTTT. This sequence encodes CASSMETGELFF.